The present TCR beta chain was sequenced within a study of cytomegalovirus exposure and HLA in healthy donors. Study-level results: Later on, an analysis showed TCR association rates differing by HLA locus, with DRB1 the most and HLA-C the fewest. Beyond CMV serostatus, there was no information to go on about immune exposure. The study designated fewer than 200 TCR beta chains cytomegalovirus-associated.

The CDR3 is 16 amino acids. Germline CDR1 and CDR2: LNHDA and SQIVND (reference sequence). V was clipped by 8 bases and J by 6 bases; unmatched bases: 13. Vbeta (60) and Jbeta (13) primers were used in the PCR. Source study methods: There were about 80 million unique TCR beta chains by a later count, and approximately 10 million of them were shared. Sequenced by immunoSEQ multiplex PCR; TCRdb stores in-frame clones only, minus some. V and J calls plus clone size are reproduced from that table; the DNA served to infer D and trimming. Here the sample spans more than 140,000 clones, roughly four fifths being singletons. As for this clone: What it binds is not known.

The TCR was taken from a man younger than 45 in good health and CMV-seropositive. The material sequenced was PBMCs. The V call is TRBV19, the J call TRBJ2-6; the match to TRBD1 covers 7 bases. CDR3 protein: CASGETGNVLANVLTF. The CDR3 bases are TGTGCCAGTGGCGAGACAGGGAACGTTTTGGCCAACGTCCTGACTTTC.